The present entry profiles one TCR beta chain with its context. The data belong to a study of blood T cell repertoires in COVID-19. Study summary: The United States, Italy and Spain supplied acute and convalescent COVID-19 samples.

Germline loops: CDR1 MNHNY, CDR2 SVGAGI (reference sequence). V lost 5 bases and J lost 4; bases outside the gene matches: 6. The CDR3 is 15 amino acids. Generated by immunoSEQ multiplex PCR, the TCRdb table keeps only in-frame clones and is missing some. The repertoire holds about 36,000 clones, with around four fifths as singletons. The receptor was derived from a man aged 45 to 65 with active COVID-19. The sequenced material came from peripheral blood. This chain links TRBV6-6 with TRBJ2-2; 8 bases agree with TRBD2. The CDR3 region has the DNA TGTGCCAGCAGTCCCCGGGGGGGTGTCACCGGGGAGCTGTTTTTT. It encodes CASSPRGGVTGELFF.